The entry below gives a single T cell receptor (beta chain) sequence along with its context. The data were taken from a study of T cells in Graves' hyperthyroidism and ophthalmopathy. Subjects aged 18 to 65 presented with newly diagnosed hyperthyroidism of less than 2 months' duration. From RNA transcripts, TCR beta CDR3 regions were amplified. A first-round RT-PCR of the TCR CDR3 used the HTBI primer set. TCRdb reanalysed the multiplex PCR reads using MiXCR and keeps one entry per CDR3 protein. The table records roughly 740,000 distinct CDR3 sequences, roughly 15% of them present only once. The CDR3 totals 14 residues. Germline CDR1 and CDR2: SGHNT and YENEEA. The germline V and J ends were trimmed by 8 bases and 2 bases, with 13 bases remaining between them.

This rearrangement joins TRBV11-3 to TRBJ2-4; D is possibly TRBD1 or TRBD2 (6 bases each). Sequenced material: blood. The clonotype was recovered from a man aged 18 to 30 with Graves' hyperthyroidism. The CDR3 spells CASEEGGSKNIQYF. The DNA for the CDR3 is TGTGCCAGCGAAGAGGGGGGATCCAAAAACATTCAGTACTTC.